Sequencing of this T cell receptor beta chain was carried out in a study of glioma-infiltrating T cells after dendritic cell vaccination. As to time point: after dendritic cell vaccination, including at tumor progression/relapse. Input was 2 to 2.5 ug genomic DNA, or all available if less. Amplification used 60 V beta primers and 13 J beta primers. Sequencing used immunoSEQ multiplex PCR; TCRdb keeps in-frame clones, though not all of them. This table has over 65,000 clones, about 85% appearing once. V lost 8 bases and J lost 2, with 13 bases in between. The CDR3 totals 14 residues. In germline, CDR1 is SNHLY, CDR2 FYNNEI.

The sequenced sample was blood, obtained after dendritic cell vaccination. The chain employs TRBV2 and TRBJ1-5, with unresolved D. The source of this sequence is a human donor with glioblastoma. The CDR3 DNA reads TGTGCCAGCGGTAGCCATACTCGCAATCAGCCCCAGCATTTT. Its protein is CASGSHTRNQPQHF.